What follows is one TCR beta chain and its context. The antigen remains undetermined. The CDR3 contains 15 residues. Germline CDR1 is LGHNA and CDR2 is YSLEER. J lost 3 bases, V lost 1 base, and 3 bases had no gene match. Generated by immunoSEQ multiplex PCR, the TCRdb table keeps only in-frame clones and is missing some. The table lists roughly 20,000 clones, 60% to 85% of them singletons. The source of the sample is a study of PD-1 blockade in classical Hodgkin lymphoma. Broader study findings: As was reported, newly diagnosed patients showed lower baseline TCR diversity than healthy donors did. The repertoire differences lack a defined cause, possibly disease activity or prior therapy. Excluded were patients who started nivolumab under 1 year after ASCT, a group that had lower diversity. By C4D1 there was a significant rise in CD4+ TCR diversity but not in CD8+ TCR diversity.

Documented time point: cycle 4 day 1 (C4D1), after 5 to 7 weeks of nivolumab. All patients relapsed after autologous stem cell transplantation, and brentuximab vedotin exposure varied. V usage is TRBV4-3 and J usage is TRBJ2-1; TRBD1 matches 7 bases. Sample: peripheral blood mononuclear cells (PBMCs), taken before the fourth cycle of nivolumab. This TCR came from a human donor with classical Hodgkin lymphoma. CDR3 amino acids: CASSQAYRGYNEQFF. Written as DNA, the CDR3 is TGCGCCAGCAGCCAAGCCTACAGGGGCTACAATGAGCAGTTCTTC.